These 23 T cell receptor beta chains originate from one sample sequenced in a study of identical twins. TCRdb itself ran the 5' RACE reads through MiXCR, one entry per CDR3 protein. This table holds roughly 690,000 distinct CDR3 sequences, approximately 21% found once. The sample also formed part of further work on T cells expressing NK-cell markers.

Sequenced sample: PBMCs. The receptor source for this set is a woman between 18 and 29 years old in good health.

Many counts were recorded for this clonotype. The chain uses TRBV6-5 and TRBJ2-6; 9 nucleotides align to TRBD1. Germline V gene sequence: CDR1 MNHEY, CDR2 SVGAGI. This CDR3 region has 19 residues. Trimming removed 0 bases from V and 0 bases from J; junction bases left unmatched: 6. Here the CDR3 reads CASSYSSGQGLSGANVLTF. The CDR3 coding sequence is TGTGCCAGCAGTTACTCTTCGGGACAGGGACTCTCTGGGGCCAACGTCCTGACTTTC.

This clonotype was counted a single time. V and J are TRBV7-9 and TRBJ1-2, with 8 nucleotides matching TRBD1. The CDR3 is made up of 14 amino acids. V shed 4 bases, J shed 7 bases, and the junction held 8 bases outside the gene matches. Germline lookup yields CDR1 SEHNR and CDR2 FQNEAQ (reference sequence). Here the CDR3 DNA reads TGTGCCAGCAGCTCCATCCAGGGGGCGCGTGGCTACACCTTC. This translates into CASSSIQGARGYTF.

This clonotype has more than one count but fewer than ten. The chain links TRBV28 to TRBJ1-2; the match to TRBD1 covers 8 bases. The CDR3 length is 14 residues. With V trimmed by 8 bases and J by 3 bases, 8 bases remained unmatched. Germline V CDR1 and CDR2: MDHEN, SYDVKM. The CDR3: CASENTGGYYGYTF. The CDR3 nucleotides are TGTGCCAGCGAAAATACAGGGGGATACTATGGCTACACCTTC.

CDR3 DNA sequence: TGTGCCAGCAGAGGCGGGGAATACGAGCAGTACTTC. Protein sequence: CASRGGEYEQYF. The rearrangement uses TRBV2 and TRBJ2-7; perhaps TRBD2 as D (6 bases). Germline assignment: CDR1 SNHLY and CDR2 FYNNEI. V was cut by 6 bases and J by 4 bases, with 10 bases left in between. This CDR3 is built from 12 residues. Full variable domain (missing parts from reference TRBV2 and TRBJ2-7): EPEVTQTPSHQVTQMGQEVILRCVPISNHLYFYWYRQILGQKVEFLVSFYNNEISEKSEIFDDQFSVERPDGSNFTLKIRSTKLEDSAMYFCASRGGEYEQYFGPGTRLTVT.

This clonotype was detected many times. The chain joins TRBV24-1 to TRBJ2-3; 8 bases fit TRBD2. This CDR3 is built from 15 residues. The junction had 6 bases not matched to a gene; V was cut back by 5 bases and J by 3 bases. Germline V gene sequence: CDR1 KGHDR, CDR2 SFDVKD. This CDR3 reads CATSVGVAGTDTQYF. DNA of the CDR3: TGTGCCACCAGTGTAGGAGTAGCGGGGACAGATACGCAGTATTTT.

The CDR3 region has the DNA TGCAGTGCTAGGAGAGGGGCCGAAAAACTGTTTTTT. Translation gives CSARRGAEKLFF. This chain connects TRBV20-1 to TRBJ1-4; D is perhaps TRBD1 (5 bases). V lost 3 bases, J lost 8 bases, and 10 bases lay in between. The germline gives CDR1 DFQATT, CDR2 SNEGSKA (reference sequence). The CDR3 spans 12 residues.

This chain joins TRBV27 and TRBJ2-5; possibly TRBD1 or TRBD2 for D (5 bases each). CDR1 is MNHEY and CDR2 is SMNVEV in the germline V gene (reference sequence). V was shortened by 6 bases and J by 2 bases, with 16 bases between the two germline ends. There are 15 residues in the CDR3. In nucleotides, the CDR3 is TGTGCCAGCAGCACTAAAGACAGCGGTCAAGAGACCCAGTACTTC. It encodes CASSTKDSGQETQYF.

This chain joins TRBV20-1 and TRBJ2-3, with D maybe TRBD2 (6 bases). This CDR3 spans 14 amino acids. The germline gives CDR1 DFQATT, CDR2 SNEGSKA (reference sequence). Trimming cost V 3 bases and J 6 bases, with 16 bases left between them. This CDR3 reads CSARVPTSADTQYF. CDR3 nucleotides: TGCAGTGCTAGGGTACCGACTAGTGCGGATACGCAGTATTTT.

The sample holds many counts of this clonotype. The rearrangement links TRBV9 to TRBJ2-7; 7 bases are a match to TRBD2. V shed 4 bases, J shed 4 bases, and the junction held 5 bases outside the gene matches. Germline V gene sequence: CDR1 SGDLS, CDR2 YYNGEE. The CDR3 is made up of 13 amino acids. CDR3 nucleotide sequence: TGTGCCAGCAGCCGCAGCGGGATATACGAGCAGTACTTC. Translation gives CASSRSGIYEQYF.

The rearrangement joins TRBV15 to TRBJ2-5; no reliable D call. Germline assignment: CDR1 LNHNV and CDR2 YYDKDF (reference sequence). The V end was cut by 6 bases, the J end by 5 bases, with 10 bases between. The CDR3 totals 12 residues. The CDR3 region is CATSPTRETQYF. The CDR3 region has the DNA TGTGCCACCAGTCCTACCCGGGAGACCCAGTACTTC. The entire variable domain, with the rest obtained from reference TRBV15 and TRBJ2-5, is as follows: DAMVIQNPRYQVTQFGKPVTLSCSQTLNHNVMYWYQQKSSQAPKLLFHYYDKDFNNEADTPDNFQSRRPNTSFCFLDIRSPGLGDTAMYLCATSPTRETQYFGPGTRLLVL.

This sequence joins TRBV7-7 and TRBJ2-3; no definite D call. V was trimmed by 5 bases and J by 2 bases, leaving 11 bases between them. Germline values: CDR1 SSHAT, CDR2 FNYEAQ (reference sequence). The CDR3 consists of 14 residues. The CDR3 nucleotides read TGTGCCAGCAGCCGAGACCTTCACACAGATACGCAGTATTTT. Translating gives CASSRDLHTDTQYF.

The J gene is TRBJ2-1, the V gene TRBV6-5; 7 bases are shared with TRBD1. Germline loops: CDR1 MNHEY, CDR2 SVGAGI. The CDR3 is 14 amino acids. Trimming removed 2 bases from V and 5 bases from J; junction bases left unmatched: 3. In DNA form, the CDR3 reads TGTGCCAGCAGTTACCGGGACAGACACAATGAGCAGTTCTTC. It is translated as CASSYRDRHNEQFF.

This chain connects TRBV15 to TRBJ2-1; tentative D call: TRBD1 (5 bases). There are 11 residues in the CDR3. Trimming shortened V by 9 bases and J by 9 bases, and 12 bases separated the two germline ends. Germline assignment: CDR1 LNHNV and CDR2 YYDKDF (reference sequence). For the CDR3, the DNA is TGTGCCACTCAGGGCAATACTGAGCAGTTCTTC. As protein: CATQGNTEQFF.

V and J are TRBV6-5 and TRBJ2-1; the D gene is possibly TRBD1 (7 bases). Looked up from germline, CDR1 is MNHEY and CDR2 is SVGAGI. V gave up 4 bases and J gave up 6 bases, with 19 bases separating them. This CDR3 is built from 16 residues. The CDR3, as DNA: TGTGCCAGCAGTTCCCAGGGGGGCGGGAACTCCAATGAGCAGTTCTTC. This codes for CASSSQGGGNSNEQFF.

This clonotype has more than one count but fewer than ten. The chain has TRBV20-1 and TRBJ1-3, with D unresolved. The V end was cut by 5 bases, the J end by 0 bases, with 8 bases between. The CDR3 covers 13 residues. From germline, CDR1 is DFQATT and CDR2 SNEGSKA (reference sequence). CDR3 sequence reads: CSAGRLSGNTIYF. In nucleotides, the CDR3 is TGCAGTGCTGGGCGACTCTCTGGAAACACCATATATTTT.

This clonotype was counted between two and nine times. This sequence joins TRBV5-1 and TRBJ2-5; D gene uncertain. Germline V gene sequence: CDR1 SGHRS, CDR2 YFSETQ. V was trimmed by 1 base and J by 4 bases, leaving 8 bases between them. The CDR3 has 13 residues. CDR3 DNA: TGCGCCAGCAGCTTGACCGTCCGAGAGACCCAGTACTTC. Translating it yields CASSLTVRETQYF.

This clonotype was picked up many times. The chain couples TRBV20-1 to TRBJ2-7, with D unclear. The germline V and J ends were trimmed by 0 bases and 0 bases, with 6 bases remaining between them. The CDR3 runs 13 residues. Germline CDR1 reads DFQATT; CDR2 reads SNEGSKA (reference sequence). CDR3 loop: CSARDWYSYEQYF. The CDR3 nucleotides read TGCAGTGCTAGAGACTGGTACTCCTACGAGCAGTACTTC.

This sequence joins TRBV20-1 and TRBJ2-7; 9 positions match TRBD2. Germline loops: CDR1 DFQATT, CDR2 SNEGSKA (reference sequence). CDR3 size: 14 residues. V lost 2 bases, J lost 7 bases, and 9 bases stayed unmatched. CDR3 sequence reads: CSARMAGGPGEQYF. The CDR3 DNA reads as TGCAGTGCTAGAATGGCGGGAGGGCCTGGTGAGCAGTACTTC.

This chain connects TRBV7-2 to TRBJ2-5; D remains unclear. Trimming took off 5 bases at V and 7 bases at J, with 8 bases between the two ends. This CDR3 is 11 amino acids long. Looked up from germline, CDR1 is SGHTA and CDR2 is FQGNSA. For the CDR3, the DNA is TGTGCCAGCAGCGGGTACGGGACCCAGTACTTC. Its protein product is CASSGYGTQYF.

Ten or more counts support this clonotype. V gene TRBV10-3 combines with J gene TRBJ2-3; 7 bases match TRBD1. This CDR3 spans 15 amino acids. Germline loops: CDR1 ENHRY, CDR2 SYGVKD. Trimming took 6 bases from V and 4 from J; bases not matched to a gene: 10. CDR3: CAIRVDRPLADTQYF. The CDR3 DNA reads as TGTGCCATCAGAGTGGACAGGCCCCTCGCAGATACGCAGTATTTT.

V usage is TRBV9 and J usage is TRBJ2-1; no definite D call. Germline V CDR1 and CDR2: SGDLS, YYNGEE. The CDR3 covers 16 residues. V lost 0 bases and J lost 3, with 13 bases in between. The CDR3 loop reads CASSVVESPYYNEQFF. DNA of the CDR3: TGTGCCAGCAGCGTAGTGGAGAGTCCCTACTACAATGAGCAGTTCTTC.

This clonotype was recorded a few times. V usage is TRBV7-2 and J usage is TRBJ2-2, with D perhaps TRBD2 (5 bases). The CDR3 is 17 residues long. V was trimmed by 2 bases and J by 6 bases, leaving 19 bases between them. CDR1 and CDR2 (germline): SGHTA, FQGNSA. The CDR3 reads CASSLSSGVSGPGELFF. DNA of the CDR3: TGTGCCAGCAGCTTAAGCAGCGGTGTGAGCGGTCCCGGGGAGCTGTTTTTT.

This clonotype was detected many times. The chain has TRBV5-1 and TRBJ1-1; D is ambiguous. The germline gives CDR1 SGHRS, CDR2 YFSETQ. With 1 base removed from V and 1 base from J, the gap between germline ends came to 11 bases. The CDR3 has 15 residues. The CDR3 here is CASSLSTDKNTEAFF. The DNA for the CDR3 is TGCGCCAGCAGCTTGAGCACAGACAAGAACACTGAAGCTTTCTTT. The variable domain in full, with the rest retrieved from reference TRBV5-1 and TRBJ1-1, is KAGVTQTPRYLIKTRGQQVTLSCSPISGHRSVSWYQQTPGQGLQFLFEYFSETQRNKGNFPGRFSGRQFSNSRSEMNVSTLELGDSALYLCASSLSTDKNTEAFFGQGTRLTVV.